What follows describes a single TCR beta chain. The length of the CDR3 is 19 residues. Per the germline V gene, CDR1 is MDHEN and CDR2 is SYDVKM. V shed 4 bases, J shed 3 bases, and the junction held 10 bases outside the gene matches. This sample was taken from a study of shared clonotypes between healthy human individuals. Repertoires were generated with immunoSEQ multiplex PCR, while TCRdb's copy carries only in-frame clones and drops some. The sample carries 980,000 or so clones, around three quarters recorded once. The clonotype comes from a young man in good health. The sequencing input was memory CD4+ T cells sorted from blood. Subset: CD45RA-negative fraction. This rearrangement joins TRBV28 to TRBJ2-6; 12 bases fit TRBD2. The CDR3 protein is CASSYSSGRGPGGANVLTF. The CDR3 DNA follows: TGTGCCAGCAGTTACTCTAGCGGGAGGGGCCCGGGTGGGGCCAACGTCCTGACTTTC.